What follows are 8 T cell receptor beta chains derived from one specimen sequenced in a study of Ad26.COV2.S vaccination and SARS-CoV-2 variants. The protocol was immunoSEQ multiplex PCR, while the TCRdb copy is restricted to in-frame clones and leaves out a portion. Here the sample spans about 430,000 clones, around nine tenths being singletons. Treatment here: some 19 received Ad26.COV2.S at low or high dose, single or two shots; several received placebo; per-sample allocation not given. The study sampled participants on day 63 after the first vaccine or placebo injection. Source: peripheral blood, taken in a trial of Ad26.COV2.S vaccine versus placebo. The receptors come from a person aged 18-60 years who received the Ad26.COV2.S COVID-19 vaccine or a placebo.

This clone has a handful of counts. The rearrangement links TRBV19 to TRBJ2-5; D is ambiguous. Germline values: CDR1 LNHDA, CDR2 SQIVND (reference sequence). This CDR3 has 13 residues. The V gene lost 7 bases and the J gene lost 1 base, with 10 bases spanning the gap. CDR3 in DNA: TGTGCCAGTACGGGCACACCCCAAGAGACCCAGTACTTC. Translation: CASTGTPQETQYF.

Remarks on this clone: The same CDR3 is also encoded by other DNA sequences in this sample. The chain combines TRBV20-1 with TRBJ2-1, with D hard to call. Germline-derived CDR1 and CDR2 are DFQATT and SNEGSKA (reference sequence). The length of the CDR3 is 10 residues. With 5 bases removed from V and 1 base from J, the gap between germline ends came to 0 bases. DNA of the CDR3: TGCAGTGCTTCCTACAATGAGCAGTTCTTC. Translated: CSASYNEQFF.

The J gene is TRBJ2-2, the V gene TRBV6-4; D is unclear. The CDR3 has 14 amino acids. Trimming stripped 7 bases from V and 6 bases from J, with 15 bases between. CDR1 MRHNA and CDR2 SNTAGT come from the germline V gene. The CDR3 DNA is TGTGCCAGCAATTCCATTTTTGTGGCCGGGGAGCTGTTTTTT. Its translation is CASNSIFVAGELFF.

The chain employs TRBV18 and TRBJ2-7; 7 nucleotides agree with TRBD2. The CDR3 is 14 residues long. J gave up 2 bases and V 3 bases, and 4 bases lay outside the gene matches. The germline gives CDR1 KGHSH, CDR2 LQKENI. The CDR3 is CASSPGGDPYEQYF. The CDR3, as DNA: TGTGCCAGCTCACCGGGAGGGGATCCCTACGAGCAGTACTTC. The full variable domain, completed using reference TRBV18 and TRBJ2-7, is NAGVMQNPRHLVRRRGQEARLRCSPMKGHSHVYWYRQLPEEGLKFMVYLQKENIIDESGMPKERFSAEFPKEGPSILRIQQVVRGDSAAYFCASSPGGDPYEQYFGPGTRLTVT.

V and J are TRBV18 and TRBJ2-7; D not certain. Germline V gene lookup returns CDR1 KGHSH and CDR2 LQKENI. V lost 2 bases, J lost 1 base, and 9 bases lay in between. This CDR3 spans 14 amino acids. In DNA, the CDR3 is TGTGCCAGCTCACCAACGGACGTATCCTACGAGCAGTACTTC. Translation gives CASSPTDVSYEQYF.

A single count supports this clone. The chain couples TRBV7-2 to TRBJ1-2; no reliable D call. V gave up 1 base and J gave up 0 bases, with 12 bases separating them. Germline CDR1 SGHTA, CDR2 FQGNSA. The CDR3 length is 16 residues. The CDR3 reads CASSLDSSVTNYGYTF. Written as DNA, the CDR3 is TGTGCCAGCAGCTTAGATTCCAGTGTGACTAACTATGGCTACACCTTC.

The rearrangement links TRBV7-6 to TRBJ2-2, with 8 nucleotides matching TRBD1. Germline loops: CDR1 SGHVS, CDR2 FNYEAQ. With V trimmed by 4 bases and J by 1 base, 5 bases remained unmatched. This CDR3 spans 16 amino acids. The CDR3 here is CASSSAGTGNTGELFF. Here the CDR3 DNA reads TGTGCCAGCAGCTCAGCCGGGACAGGGAACACCGGGGAGCTGTTTTTT.

As to this clone: A far larger clone lies a single base away; this is likely a read error. The J gene is TRBJ1-1, the V gene TRBV14, with a tentative D call TRBD1 (5 bases). Germline lookup yields CDR1 SGHDN and CDR2 FVKESK. The CDR3 covers 12 residues. The CDR3 bases are TGTGCCAGCAGCCTATGGGGCACTGTAGCTTTCTTT. Translation: CASSLWGTVAFF.